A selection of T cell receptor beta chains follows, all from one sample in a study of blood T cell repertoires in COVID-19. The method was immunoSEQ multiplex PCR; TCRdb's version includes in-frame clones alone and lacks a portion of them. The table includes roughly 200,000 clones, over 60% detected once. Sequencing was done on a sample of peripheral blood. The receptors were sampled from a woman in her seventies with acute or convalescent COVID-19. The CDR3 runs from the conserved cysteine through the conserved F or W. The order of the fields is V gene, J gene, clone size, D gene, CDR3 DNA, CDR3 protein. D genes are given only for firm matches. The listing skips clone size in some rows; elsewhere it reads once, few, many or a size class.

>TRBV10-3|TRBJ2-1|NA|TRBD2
TGTGCCATCTCTTTCCTAGCGGGAGAAGGAGTCGGGGGTGAGCAGTTCTTC
CAISFLAGEGVGGEQFF
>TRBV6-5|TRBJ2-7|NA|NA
TGTGCCAGCCGCGGGGAATGGGATACGCACGAGCAGTACTTC
CASRGEWDTHEQYF
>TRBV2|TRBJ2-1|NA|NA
TGTGCCAGCAGTGAGTGGTCAGGGGCTGGTGAGCAGTTCTTC
CASSEWSGAGEQFF
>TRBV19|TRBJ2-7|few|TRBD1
TGTGCCAGTAGTTCTCTTCCGGGACAGGGTCACGAGCAGTACTTC
CASSSLPGQGHEQYF
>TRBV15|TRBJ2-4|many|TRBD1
TGTGCCACCAGCAGAGATCAGGGGGCCTCACACATTCAGTACTTC
CATSRDQGASHIQYF
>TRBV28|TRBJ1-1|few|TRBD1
TGTGCCAGCAGCCCGACAGGGCTGAAAGCTTTCTTT
CASSPTGLKAFF
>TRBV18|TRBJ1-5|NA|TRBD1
TGTGCCAGCTCACGACAGGGAGAGGATCAGCCCCAGCATTTT
CASSRQGEDQPQHF
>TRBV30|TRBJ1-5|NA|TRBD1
TGTGCCTGGAGCCTATCCGGGACAGGGAATCAGCCCCAGCATTTT
CAWSLSGTGNQPQHF
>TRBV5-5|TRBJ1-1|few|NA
TGTGCCAGCAGCTTGTGGGGAGATTCCGCTGAAGCTTTCTTT
CASSLWGDSAEAFF
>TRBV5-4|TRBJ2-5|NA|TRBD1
TGTGCCAGCAGCGCCGGGACAGTTGGCGAGACCCAGTACTTC
CASSAGTVGETQYF
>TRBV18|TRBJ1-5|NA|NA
TGTGCCAGCTCTATCGGGGGTGGCAATCAGCCCCAGCATTTT
CASSIGGGNQPQHF
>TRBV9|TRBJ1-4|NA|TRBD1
TGTGCCAGCAGCGCCCTGACAGGGGCAAATGAAAAACTGTTTTTT
CASSALTGANEKLFF
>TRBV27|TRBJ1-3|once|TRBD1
TGTGCCAGCAGTGCCCGACAGGGCGACACCATATATTTT
CASSARQGDTIYF
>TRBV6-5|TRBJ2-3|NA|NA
TGTGCCAGCAGCAGGGGCCCTAGAACAGATACGCAGTATTTT
CASSRGPRTDTQYF
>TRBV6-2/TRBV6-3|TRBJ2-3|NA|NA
TGTGCCAGCAGTTCAAGCACAGATACGCAGTATTTT
CASSSSTDTQYF
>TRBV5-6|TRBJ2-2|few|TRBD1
TGTGCCAGCAGCTGGGGACAGGTCCCCGGGGAGCTGTTTTTT
CASSWGQVPGELFF
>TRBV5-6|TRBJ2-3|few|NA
TGTGCCAGCAGCTTGGGGGACTTAAAATCCACAGATACGCAGTATTTT
CASSLGDLKSTDTQYF
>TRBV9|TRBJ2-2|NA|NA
TGTGCCAGCAGCGTCCTCCCGGAGGGGGAGCTGTTTTTT
CASSVLPEGELFF
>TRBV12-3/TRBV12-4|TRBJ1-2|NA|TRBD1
TGTGCCAGCAGTCCGGGACAGAGGGGCTACACCTTC
CASSPGQRGYTF
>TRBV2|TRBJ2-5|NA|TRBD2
TGTGCCAGCAGTGAAGATAGGGCGGGAGGGTCCCAAGAGACCCAGTACTTC
CASSEDRAGGSQETQYF
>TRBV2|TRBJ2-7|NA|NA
TGTGCCAGCAAAGGGGTCATATCCTACGAGCAGTACTTC
CASKGVISYEQYF
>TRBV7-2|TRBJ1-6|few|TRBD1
TGTGCCAGCAGCTTGCGGGACAGGGCTTCACCCCTCCACTTT
CASSLRDRASPLHF
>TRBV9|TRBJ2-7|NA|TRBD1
TGTGCCAGCAGCGTAGAGGGGAGGGGACAGGGGGCTTACGAGCAGTACTTC
CASSVEGRGQGAYEQYF
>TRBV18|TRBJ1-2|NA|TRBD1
TGTGCCAGCTCACCAGGGACAGCCTATGGCTACACCTTC
CASSPGTAYGYTF
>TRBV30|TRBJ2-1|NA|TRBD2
TGTGCCTGGAGGTTAGCGGGAGGGAATGAGCAGTTCTTC
CAWRLAGGNEQFF
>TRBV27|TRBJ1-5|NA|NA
TGTGCCAGCAGTTTAGCATTGTCAGGGCAGCCCCAGCATTTT
CASSLALSGQPQHF
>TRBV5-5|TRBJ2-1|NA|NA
TGTGCCAGCAGCTTGCCCGGGGACAATGAGCAGTTCTTC
CASSLPGDNEQFF
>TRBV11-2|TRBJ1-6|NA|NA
TGTGCCAGCAGCTTAGTCCGTTCGCCCCTCCACTTT
CASSLVRSPLHF
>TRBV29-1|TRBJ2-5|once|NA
TGCAGCGTATCCCCGGAGGGCGGGGAGTGGCAAGAGACCCAGTACTTC
CSVSPEGGEWQETQYF
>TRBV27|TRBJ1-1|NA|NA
TGTGCCAGCAGATATCTAGGAGGGATTGGGAACACTGAAGCTTTCTTT
CASRYLGGIGNTEAFF
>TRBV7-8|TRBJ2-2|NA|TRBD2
TGTGCCAGCAGCCTACTAGCGGCGAACACCGGGGAGCTGTTTTTT
CASSLLAANTGELFF
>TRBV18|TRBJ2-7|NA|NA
TGTGCCAGCTCACCCGGTACAGGGAGGGTCGCGGGGGAGCAGTACTTC
CASSPGTGRVAGEQYF
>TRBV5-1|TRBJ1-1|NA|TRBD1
TGCGCCAGCAGCTTGGATCGTGGGACAGACACTGAAGCTTTCTTT
CASSLDRGTDTEAFF
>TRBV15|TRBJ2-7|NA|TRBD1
TGTGCCACCAGCAGGGACAGGGGTGTTGGCGAGCAGTACTTC
CATSRDRGVGEQYF
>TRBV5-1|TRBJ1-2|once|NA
TGCGCCAGCCACGTATCAGGGTTTACTAACTATGGCTACACCTTC
CASHVSGFTNYGYTF
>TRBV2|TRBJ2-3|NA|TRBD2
TGTGCCAGCAGTGTTTTCAGGGAGGGGTTAGATACGCAGTATTTT
CASSVFREGLDTQYF
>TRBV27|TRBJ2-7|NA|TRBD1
TGTGCCAGCAGTTTATCAGGGACAGGGTCCTACGAGCAGTACTTC
CASSLSGTGSYEQYF
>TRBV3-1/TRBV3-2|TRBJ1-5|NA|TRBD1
TGTGCCAGCAGCCCAGGGGGCGGCCCTGGGAACAATCAGCCCCAGCATTTT
CASSPGGGPGNNQPQHF